This passage covers 9 T cell receptor beta chains from one sample sequenced in a study of tumor-infiltrating lymphocytes in primary liver carcinoma. Bulk tissue was left unsorted, and RNA and DNA were co-extracted from roughly 20-30 mg of it. Production of TCR beta cDNA used roughly 480 ng total RNA together with a constant-region primer. Sequencing libraries for TCR beta derived from three nested multiplex PCR rounds that used slightly modified ARM-PCR. Forward primers for TRBV1-TRBV30 and a C-beta reverse primer served the first two PCR rounds, at roughly 10 cycles each. TCRdb re-derived calls from the multiplex PCR reads in MiXCR, one entry per CDR3 protein. The table includes 100,000 or so distinct CDR3 sequences, about three quarters detected once. Sequences were obtained from liver tumor tissue from sampling region 5. Subset meaning: tumor region T5, tumor centre. These receptors all come from a woman aged 55-70 years with primary liver carcinoma and hepatitis B virus infection.

This clonotype was seen repeatedly, ten times or more. V usage is TRBV12-3 or TRBV12-4 and J usage is TRBJ2-2; TRBD2 agrees at 13 bases. The CDR3 is 15 residues long. V lost 5 bases to trimming and J lost 8 bases; unmatched junction nucleotides: 5. CDR3 DNA: TGTGCCAGCAGTCAGGGACTAGCGGGACGTGGGGAGCTGTTTTTT. It encodes CASSQGLAGRGELFF.

In the case of this clonotype: A much larger clone sits a single nucleotide away, making a read error possible. The rearrangement joins TRBV6-5 to TRBJ2-2; unclear D gene. The CDR3 contains 13 residues. Germline V CDR1 and CDR2: MNHEY, SVGAGI. The V end lost 2 bases, the J end lost 3 bases, and 4 bases lay between the germline ends. The CDR3 sequence is CASSYTDTGELFF. In DNA, the CDR3 is TGTGCCAGCAGTTACACGGACACCGGGGAGCTGTTTTTT.

Points on this clonotype: A read error may be the cause here, since a much bigger clone is one base away. V usage is TRBV28 and J usage is TRBJ2-1, with 8 bases identical to TRBD2. CDR3 size: 14 residues. Germline V gene sequence: CDR1 MDHEN, CDR2 SYDVKM. The CDR3 region is CASIGRGAYNVQFF. The CDR3 DNA follows: TGTGCCAGCATAGGGCGGGGGGCCTACAATGTGCAGTTCTTC.

Remarks on this clonotype: The conserved phenylalanine or tryptophan normally closing the CDR3 is absent here, so this likely arose from a read error. J is TRBJ1-2 and V is TRBV11-2; 9 positions match TRBD1. Germline V gene lookup returns CDR1 SGHAT and CDR2 FQNNGV. The CDR3 runs 17 residues. The CDR3 DNA is TGTGCCAGCAACTTAGACCCCGGGACAGGGAAAATCTATGGTTACACCATC. Its translation is CASNLDPGTGKIYGYTI.

About this clonotype: One base away lies a much larger clone, so this may be a sequencing read error. The J gene is TRBJ1-5, the V gene TRBV5-1, with D possibly matching TRBD1 (6 bases). CDR3 length: 15 amino acids. From germline, CDR1 is SGHRS and CDR2 YFSETQ. This CDR3 is CASSPTGQADQPRHF. For the CDR3, the DNA is TGCGCCAGCAGCCCAACAGGGCAGGCGGATCAGCCCCGGCATTTT.

Many counts were recorded for this clonotype. V usage is TRBV6-2 or TRBV6-3 and J usage is TRBJ2-2; D gene unclear. Germline loops: CDR1 MNHEY, CDR2 SVGEGT. Trimming pared 6 bases from V and 4 bases from J, leaving 12 bases between. The CDR3 runs to 14 residues. CDR3 region: CASSPPESTGELFF. As DNA, the CDR3 is TGTGCCAGCAGCCCCCCCGAGAGCACCGGGGAGCTGTTTTTT.

Note on this clonotype: Compared with germline, one end of the junction differs, possibly owing to a read error. The CDR3 DNA is TGCGCCAACAGCTTAGACTGGGGGTCAGATACGCAATATTTT. It yields the protein CANSLDWGSDTQYF. This sequence joins TRBV11-1 and TRBJ2-3; possibly TRBD1 or TRBD2 for D (5 bases each). Germline V CDR1 and CDR2: SGHAT, FQDESV (reference sequence). The CDR3 consists of 14 residues.

This clonotype is a singleton in its sample. A much larger clone lies a single base off, so this may be a read error. V and J are TRBV28 and TRBJ2-7, with a weak D call TRBD2 (5 bases). Germline loops: CDR1 MDHEN, CDR2 SYDVKM. Trimming stripped 2 bases from V and 8 bases from J, with 19 bases between. There are 15 residues in the CDR3. The CDR3 DNA follows: TGTGCCAGCAGTTTACAACTAGTTCCCCCTTACAAGCAGTACTTC. This gives the protein CASSLQLVPPYKQYF. Full variable domain (outside the CDR3, taken from reference TRBV28 and TRBJ2-7): DVKVTQSSRYLVKRTGEKVFLECVQDMDHENMFWYRQDPGLGLRLIYFSYDVKMKEKGDIPEGYSVSREKKERFSLILESASTNQTSMYLCASSLQLVPPYKQYFGPGTRLTVT.

The chain is built from TRBV28 and TRBJ2-1; D ambiguous. Germline V gives CDR1 MDHEN, CDR2 SYDVKM. This CDR3 is built from 14 residues. Trimming took 8 bases from V and 4 from J, leaving 15 bases between them. The CDR3 DNA reads as TGTGCCAGCGCCGACAACGGGCCATACAATGAGCAGTTCTTC. Protein sequence: CASADNGPYNEQFF.